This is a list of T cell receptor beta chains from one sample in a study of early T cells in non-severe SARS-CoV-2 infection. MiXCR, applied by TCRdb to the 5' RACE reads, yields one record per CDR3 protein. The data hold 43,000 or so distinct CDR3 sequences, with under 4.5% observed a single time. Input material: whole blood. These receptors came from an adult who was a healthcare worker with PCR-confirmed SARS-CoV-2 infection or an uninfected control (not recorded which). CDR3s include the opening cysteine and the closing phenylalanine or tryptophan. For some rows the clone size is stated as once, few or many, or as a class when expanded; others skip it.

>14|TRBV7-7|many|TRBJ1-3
CASSLTRSGNTIYF
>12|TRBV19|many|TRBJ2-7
CACGGGPYEQYF
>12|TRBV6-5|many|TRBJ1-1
CASRARNTEAFF
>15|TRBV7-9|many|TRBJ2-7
CASSRLGVVEYEQYF
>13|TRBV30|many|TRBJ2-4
CAWSDLAKNIQYF
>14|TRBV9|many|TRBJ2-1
CASSVDGQGGEQFF
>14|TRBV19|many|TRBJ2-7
CASSGAGASYEQYF
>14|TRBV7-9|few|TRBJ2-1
CASSLVRTDNEQFF
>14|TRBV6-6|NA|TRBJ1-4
CASSGTGRNEKLFF
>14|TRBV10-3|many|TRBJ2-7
CAISPGSRSYEQYF
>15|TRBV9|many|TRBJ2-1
CASSRGQGGHNEQFF
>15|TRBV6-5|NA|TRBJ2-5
CASSTLGLAGETQYF
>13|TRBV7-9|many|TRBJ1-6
CASSLADSRPLHF
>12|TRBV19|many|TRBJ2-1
CATSESYNEQFF
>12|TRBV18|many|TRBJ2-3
CASSPSSDTQYF
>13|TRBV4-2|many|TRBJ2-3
CASSQDYTDTQYF
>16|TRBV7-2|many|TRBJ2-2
CASSLGGRSNTGELFF
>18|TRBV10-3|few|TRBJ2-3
CAISESEASGGNTDTQYF
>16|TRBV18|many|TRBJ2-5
CASSPPRAGHQETQYF
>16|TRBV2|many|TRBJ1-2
CASSGILGQGAYGYTF
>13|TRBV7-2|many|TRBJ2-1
CASSQGTFNEQFF
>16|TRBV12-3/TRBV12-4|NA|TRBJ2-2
CASSLLAGEGAGELFF
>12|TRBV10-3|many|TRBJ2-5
CATWREGETQYF
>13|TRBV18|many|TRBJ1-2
CASSQGRSYGYTF
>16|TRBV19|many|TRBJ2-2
CASSSSGRTNTGELFF
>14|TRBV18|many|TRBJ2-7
CASSPGQGPGEQYF
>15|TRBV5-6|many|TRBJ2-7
CASSFHFRGHLEQYF
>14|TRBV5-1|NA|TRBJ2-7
CASSHPEGGYEQYF
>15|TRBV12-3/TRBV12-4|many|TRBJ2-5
CASSPRQGKGETQYF
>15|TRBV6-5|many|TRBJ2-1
CASRTSASSYNEQFF
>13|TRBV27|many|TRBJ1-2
CASSFSSYYGYTF
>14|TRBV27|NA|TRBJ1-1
CASSWTGEDTEAFF
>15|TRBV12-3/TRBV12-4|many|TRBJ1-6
CASSMGGKYNSPLHF
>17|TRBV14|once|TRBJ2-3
CASSQVKGSDTKSAQYF
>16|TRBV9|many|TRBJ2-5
CASSEGPTGLQETQYF
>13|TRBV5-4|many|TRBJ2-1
CASRFNLRDEQFF
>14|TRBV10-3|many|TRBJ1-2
CAISESWGNYGYTF
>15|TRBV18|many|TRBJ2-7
CASSPGTGTSYEQYF
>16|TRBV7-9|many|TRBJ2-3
CASSSRTGGWVDTQYF
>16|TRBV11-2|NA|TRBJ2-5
CASSLTLAGGPETQYF
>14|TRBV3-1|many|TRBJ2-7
CASSQGGRNYEQYF
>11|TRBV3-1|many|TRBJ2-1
CASSLFGQQFF
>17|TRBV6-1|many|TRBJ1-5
CASSSPGYKRGNQPQHF
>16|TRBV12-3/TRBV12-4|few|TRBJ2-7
CASSSNYLGQNYEQYF
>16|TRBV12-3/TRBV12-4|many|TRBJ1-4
CASSLRAAATNEKLFF
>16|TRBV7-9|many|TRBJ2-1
CASSLYGREGRNEQFF
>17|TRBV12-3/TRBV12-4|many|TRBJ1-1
CASILGAGHEDATEAFF
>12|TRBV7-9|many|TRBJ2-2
CASSSGSGELFF
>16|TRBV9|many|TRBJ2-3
CASSPGGPKNTDTQYF
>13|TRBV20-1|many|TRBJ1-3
CSAHRDRGNTIYF
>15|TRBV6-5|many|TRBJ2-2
CASSYGSGSTGELFF
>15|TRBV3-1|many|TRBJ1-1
CASSQEGQENTEAFF
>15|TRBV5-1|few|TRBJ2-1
CASSSGTGVFHEQFF
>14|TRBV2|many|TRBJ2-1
CASRDPKSYNEQFF
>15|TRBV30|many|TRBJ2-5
CAWGRQAGVAETQYF